This section outlines one T cell receptor beta chain sequence together with its context. These data are taken from a study of blood T cell repertoires in COVID-19. Study background: Researchers got acute and convalescent COVID-19 samples from the United States, Italy and Spain. The cDNA or gDNA used as material had been derived from T cells, B-cell-depleted T cells, or PBMCs.

The method was immunoSEQ multiplex PCR; TCRdb's version includes in-frame clones alone and lacks a portion of them. The sample lists roughly 68,000 clones, roughly 80% occurring once. The TCR comes from a man aged 80 or over with active COVID-19. The source material was peripheral blood.

The CDR3 coding sequence is TGTGCCAGCCGCAGATACGACACCCCCAGCACTGAAGCTTTCTTT. Residues: CASRRYDTPSTEAFF. This sequence joins TRBV5-8 and TRBJ1-1; D is unresolved. Trimming pared 7 bases from V and 4 bases from J, leaving 20 bases between. Germline V gene sequence: CDR1 SGHTS, CDR2 YDEGEE. This CDR3 has 15 residues.